Shown below are 26 T cell receptor beta chains from a single sample sequenced in a study of blood T cell repertoires in COVID-19. TCRdb keeps only in-frame clones here, not all; method: immunoSEQ multiplex PCR. The sample includes 180,000 or so clones, approximately 85% of them seen just once. The sequenced material came from PBMCs or T cells enriched from blood (not recorded which). The receptor source for this set is a man in his forties or fifties who had recovered from COVID-19.

The chain couples TRBV7-9 to TRBJ1-6; tentatively, D is TRBD1 (6 bases). Germline V gene lookup returns CDR1 SEHNR and CDR2 FQNEAQ (reference sequence). With 5 bases removed from V and 0 bases from J, the gap between germline ends came to 11 bases. This CDR3 spans 16 amino acids. CDR3 DNA: TGTGCCAGCAGCAGAACAGGGAGCTCCTATAATTCACCCCTCCACTTT. Translating gives CASSRTGSSYNSPLHF.

The chain couples TRBV4-1 to TRBJ2-7; 8 nucleotides match TRBD1. Germline assignment: CDR1 MGHRA and CDR2 YSYEKL. The CDR3 has 16 residues. The junction had 7 bases not matched to a gene; V was cut back by 1 base and J by 2 bases. The CDR3 sequence is CASSQVDRGGTYEQYF. The CDR3 DNA sequence: TGCGCCAGCAGCCAAGTTGACAGGGGTGGAACCTACGAGCAGTACTTC.

J is TRBJ1-2 and V is TRBV30; D is unresolved. With 3 bases removed from V and 5 bases from J, the gap between germline ends came to 13 bases. Per germline, CDR1 GTSNPN and CDR2 SVGIG (reference sequence). The CDR3 totals 13 residues. The DNA for the CDR3 is TGTGCCTGGAGGGGCCCTCCGACATATGGCTACACCTTC. As protein: CAWRGPPTYGYTF.

V is TRBV6-1 and J is TRBJ2-1; 10 nucleotides align to TRBD2. The CDR3 covers 15 residues. Germline V gene data show CDR1 as MNHNS and CDR2 as SASEGT. V dropped 1 base and J dropped 15; count of bases not matched to a gene: 12. The CDR3 sequence: CASSEGSPSGRRMFF. DNA of the CDR3: TGTGCCAGCAGTGAAGGATCCCCTAGCGGGAGAAGAATGTTCTTC.

This clone was seen a single time. The chain joins TRBV7-2 to TRBJ1-2, with 7 bases fitting TRBD1. This CDR3 region has 14 residues. V lost 5 bases to trimming and J lost 1 base; unmatched junction nucleotides: 4. Germline V gene data show CDR1 as SGHTA and CDR2 as FQGNSA. This CDR3 is CASSPDRLNYGYTF. DNA of the CDR3: TGTGCCAGCAGCCCGGACAGGCTTAACTATGGCTACACCTTC.

This clone was found a few times. The rearrangement joins TRBV19 to TRBJ1-2, with D uncertain. Trimming removed 7 bases at V and 1 base at J, with 10 bases between. This CDR3 has 13 amino acids. The germline CDR1 and CDR2 sequences are LNHDA and SQIVND (reference sequence). CDR3 nucleotide sequence: TGTGCCAGTAATAGCGGGTTTAACTATGGCTACACCTTC. Translated, it gives CASNSGFNYGYTF.

V gene TRBV7-8 combines with J gene TRBJ1-1; D call uncertain. Germline V CDR1 and CDR2: SGHVS, FQNEAQ. CDR3 length equals 14 residues. Deletions cut 6 bases from V and 5 bases from J, with 16 bases between. DNA of the CDR3: TGTGCCAGCAGGGCAGAGTCGGGAGAAACTGAAGCTTTCTTT. It yields the protein CASRAESGETEAFF.

This clone was observed a few times. The chain uses TRBV5-1 and TRBJ1-1; D is unresolved. Germline values: CDR1 SGHRS, CDR2 YFSETQ. The ends were cut back, 4 bases at V and 1 base at J, with 14 bases in the middle. The CDR3 spans 15 residues. This CDR3 is CASSLPTVPNTEAFF. The CDR3 DNA reads as TGCGCCAGCAGCCTACCAACAGTCCCGAACACTGAAGCTTTCTTT.

This clone has only a few counts. J is TRBJ2-5 and V is TRBV7-2; TRBD2 agrees at 7 bases. This CDR3 is built from 15 residues. J lost 1 base, V lost 3 bases, and 5 bases had no gene match. Germline CDR1 reads SGHTA; CDR2 reads FQGNSA. The CDR3 sequence is CASSLGTKGQETQYF. The CDR3 DNA reads as TGTGCCAGCAGCTTGGGGACTAAAGGCCAAGAGACCCAGTACTTC.

This clone appeared a few times. The chain combines TRBV5-1 with TRBJ1-1; TRBD1 matches at 9 bases. This CDR3 is built from 16 residues. V shed 4 bases and J 1 base; nucleotides not matched to a gene: 8. CDR1 is SGHRS, CDR2 YFSETQ, per germline. CDR3: CASSGGDRATNTEAFF. In DNA form, the CDR3 reads TGCGCCAGCAGCGGCGGGGACAGGGCGACGAACACTGAAGCTTTCTTT.

The chain carries TRBV6-1 and TRBJ2-6; D unresolved. V was cut by 2 bases and J by 0 bases, with 2 bases left in between. CDR1 MNHNS and CDR2 SASEGT come from the germline V gene. This CDR3 spans 14 amino acids. This chain's CDR3 is CASSELSGANVLTF. The CDR3 DNA follows: TGTGCCAGCAGTGAACTCTCTGGGGCCAACGTCCTGACTTTC.

The chain combines TRBV19 with TRBJ1-1, with D possibly matching TRBD1 (6 bases). Germline CDR1 reads LNHDA; CDR2 reads SQIVND (reference sequence). V was shortened by 2 bases and J by 0 bases, with 22 bases between the two germline ends. CDR3 length: 19 residues. Written as DNA, the CDR3 is TGTGCCAGTAGTATAAGGTTTGGGGAATCGGGGACATTGAACACTGAAGCTTTCTTT. Amino acid sequence: CASSIRFGESGTLNTEAFF.

The V and J genes are TRBV6-5 and TRBJ1-2; no clear D gene. Germline V lookup: CDR1 MNHEY, CDR2 SVGAGI. The germline V and J ends were trimmed by 2 bases and 2 bases, with 9 bases remaining between them. The CDR3 covers 14 residues. The CDR3 region is CASSYDNRNYGYTF. CDR3 in DNA: TGTGCCAGCAGTTACGATAACAGAAACTATGGCTACACCTTC.

The rearrangement joins TRBV19 to TRBJ1-6; 7 positions agree with TRBD1. Germline lookup yields CDR1 LNHDA and CDR2 SQIVND (reference sequence). This CDR3 spans 12 amino acids. With 6 bases clipped from V and 9 bases from J, the junction kept 2 bases outside the gene matches. CDR3 nucleotide sequence: TGTGCCAGTAGGACAGGGTCTTCACCCCTCCACTTT. Translation: CASRTGSSPLHF.

J is TRBJ1-2 and V is TRBV29-1, with D tentatively TRBD1 (6 bases). The CDR3 runs 13 residues. V gave up 7 bases and J gave up 5 bases, with 17 bases separating them. Per the germline V gene, CDR1 is SQVTM and CDR2 is ANQGSEA. CDR3 nucleotide sequence: TGCAGCGCCATATCGGACAGAGGGTATGGCTACACCTTC. Its protein is CSAISDRGYGYTF.

This chain uses TRBV10-2 with TRBJ2-7, with TRBD1 matching over 7 bases. The CDR3 runs 13 residues. Unmatched junction bases numbered 7, after V lost 6 bases and J lost 5 bases. Germline V CDR1 and CDR2: WSHSY, SAAADI. CDR3 sequence: CASRRTGGDEQYF. The CDR3, as DNA: TGCGCCAGCAGAAGGACAGGTGGGGACGAGCAGTACTTC.

This chain connects TRBV6-5 to TRBJ1-1; D is unclear. The CDR3 spans 14 residues. V lost 0 bases to trimming and J lost 0 bases, with 5 bases between them. Germline CDR1 MNHEY, CDR2 SVGAGI. The DNA of the CDR3 is TGTGCCAGCAGTTACTCGAGGGTGAACACTGAAGCTTTCTTT. Translating gives CASSYSRVNTEAFF.

The chain links TRBV19 to TRBJ1-1; D remains unclear. This CDR3 contains 14 residues. Trimming removed 6 bases at V and 1 base at J, with 12 bases between. The V gene's germline CDR1 is LNHDA and CDR2 SQIVND (reference sequence). The CDR3 DNA reads TGTGCCAGTAGCGGATACGAGGGGAACACTGAAGCTTTCTTT. Its translation: CASSGYEGNTEAFF.

This sequence joins TRBV18 and TRBJ1-5; 10 bases fit TRBD1. The CDR3 spans 16 residues. Germline lookup yields CDR1 KGHSH and CDR2 LQKENI. V lost 3 bases and J lost 7; bases outside the gene matches: 9. The CDR3 coding sequence is TGTGCCAGCTCACCCGCCGGGACAGGGGTCGACCAGCCCCAGCATTTT. Translation: CASSPAGTGVDQPQHF.

This sequence joins TRBV30 and TRBJ1-1; a weak D match, TRBD1 (5 bases). V lost 4 bases and J 1 base, leaving 19 bases between the germline ends. Germline assignment: CDR1 GTSNPN and CDR2 SVGIG (reference sequence). CDR3 length: 16 residues. The CDR3 DNA is TGTGCCTGGACCAAGGGGCCTAGACAGACGAACACTGAAGCTTTCTTT. This encodes CAWTKGPRQTNTEAFF.

The rearrangement uses TRBV2 and TRBJ2-7; perhaps TRBD2 as D (5 bases). Trimming pared 10 bases from V and 2 bases from J, leaving 12 bases between. The germline V gene encodes CDR1 SNHLY and CDR2 FYNNEI. The CDR3 spans 12 residues. The CDR3 protein is CANLAKTYEQYF. The CDR3 DNA is TGTGCCAACTTAGCGAAAACCTACGAGCAGTACTTC.

Comment on this clone: The same CDR3 is also encoded by other DNA sequences in this sample. This sequence joins TRBV30 and TRBJ1-6; TRBD1 aligns across 9 bases. The CDR3 covers 14 residues. From germline, CDR1 is GTSNPN and CDR2 SVGIG (reference sequence). V gave up 5 bases and J gave up 9 bases; unmatched junction bases: 8. The CDR3 DNA reads TGTGCCTGGTCTGCGGGACAGGGTATTTCACCCCTCCACTTT. Its translation: CAWSAGQGISPLHF.

In its sample, this clone was seen a few times. The V and J genes are TRBV11-2 and TRBJ1-2, with D possibly being TRBD1 (6 bases). The V end lost 4 bases, the J end lost 3 bases, and 15 bases lay between the germline ends. This CDR3 is 15 amino acids long. The germline gives CDR1 SGHAT, CDR2 FQNNGV. The CDR3 reads CASSSLSAGDYGYTF. In nucleotides, the CDR3 is TGTGCCAGCAGCTCTCTGTCCGCAGGGGACTATGGCTACACCTTC.

The chain links TRBV24-1 to TRBJ2-1, with a possible D match to TRBD1 (6 bases). CDR1 is KGHDR and CDR2 is SFDVKD in the germline V gene. Trimming removed 5 bases at V and 10 bases at J, with 11 bases between. This CDR3 contains 12 residues. The CDR3: CATSAVTGEQFF. CDR3 nucleotide sequence: TGTGCCACCAGTGCCGTAACAGGGGAGCAGTTCTTC.

V gene TRBV19 combines with J gene TRBJ1-6; 10 nucleotides line up with TRBD1. CDR1 and CDR2 (germline): LNHDA, SQIVND (reference sequence). CDR3 length: 15 residues. The V and J ends lost 5 bases and 10 bases, in that order; junction bases with no gene match: 8. CDR3 bases: TGTGCCAGTAGTCCGATAACGACAGGGGGCTCACCCCTCCACTTT. It yields the protein CASSPITTGGSPLHF.

This clone appeared once. The chain carries TRBV29-1 and TRBJ1-2; D is undetermined. The CDR3 runs to 12 residues. Trimming left V 3 bases short and J 8 bases short, with 13 bases between. The V gene's germline CDR1 is SQVTM and CDR2 ANQGSEA. CDR3 sequence (DNA): TGCAGCGTTGATAACGGGTTGAGGGGCTACACCTTC. This gives the protein CSVDNGLRGYTF.